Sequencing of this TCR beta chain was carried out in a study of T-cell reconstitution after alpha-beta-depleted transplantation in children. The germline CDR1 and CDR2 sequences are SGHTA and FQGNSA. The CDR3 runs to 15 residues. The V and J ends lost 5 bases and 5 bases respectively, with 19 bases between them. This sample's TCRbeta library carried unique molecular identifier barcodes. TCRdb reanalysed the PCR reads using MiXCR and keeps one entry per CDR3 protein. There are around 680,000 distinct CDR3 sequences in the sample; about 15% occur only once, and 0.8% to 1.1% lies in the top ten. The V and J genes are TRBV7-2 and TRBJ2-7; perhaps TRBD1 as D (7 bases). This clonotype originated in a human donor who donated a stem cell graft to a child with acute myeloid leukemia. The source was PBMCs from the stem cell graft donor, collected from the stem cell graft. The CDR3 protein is CASSPGGSANHEQYV. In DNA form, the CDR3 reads TGTGCCAGCAGCCCAGGGGGGTCCGCTAACCACGAGCAGTACGTC.